This T cell receptor (beta chain) was documented in a study of blood T cell repertoires in COVID-19. Background on the study: The origin of the acute and convalescent COVID-19 samples was the United States, Italy and Spain. PBMCs, B-cell-depleted T cells, or T cells were the source of the cDNA or gDNA that made up the material.

As originally analysed: Quantification of nucleated cells was approximated via reference gene primer amplification. Sequencing was performed with immunoSEQ multiplex PCR; in TCRdb, only in-frame clones are kept and a portion is missing. V, J and clone size derive from that table, while D and trimming were established from the DNA sequence. The sample holds some 150,000 clones, 65% to 85% seen once. With 6 bases clipped from V and 2 bases from J, the junction kept 19 bases outside the gene matches. This CDR3 has 19 amino acids. Germline CDR1 MNHEY, CDR2 SMNVEV (reference sequence). This chain links TRBV27 with TRBJ1-5; the match to TRBD1 covers 7 bases. The sequence derives from a man in his 60s with active or convalescent COVID-19. The sample taken for sequencing was peripheral blood. CDR3 bases: TGTGCCAGCAGACTGATCGCAGGGGGGTCCCATATTGGCAATCAGCCCCAGCATTTT. As protein: CASRLIAGGSHIGNQPQHF.